This T cell receptor (beta chain) was found in a study of blood T cell repertoires in COVID-19. Overall study: COVID-19 samples, acute and convalescent, were from the United States, Italy and Spain. The cDNA or gDNA used as material had been derived from T cells, B-cell-depleted T cells, or PBMCs.

Germline V lookup: CDR1 SGHNT, CDR2 YYREEE (reference sequence). The V gene end was trimmed by 5 bases and the J gene end by 4 bases; junction bases not matched to a gene: 6. This CDR3 spans 14 amino acids. This clone was seen more than once but under ten times. Followed over time, Seattle patients had been enrolled while infection was active. The authors' processing: Estimation of nucleated cell counts was performed using reference gene primer amplification. Sequenced by immunoSEQ multiplex PCR; TCRdb stores in-frame clones only, minus some. V, J and clone size were drawn from that table, and D and trimming were deduced from the DNA. The repertoire holds hundreds of thousands of clones, with roughly 86% as singletons.

The chain couples TRBV5-4 to TRBJ1-2, with 9 nucleotides matching TRBD1. Sequenced input: peripheral blood. The origin of this receptor is a woman in her 70s with COVID-19, enrolled during active disease. Here the CDR3 DNA reads TGTGCCAGCAGTCGGACAGGGGACAGCTATGGCTACACCTTC. It yields the protein CASSRTGDSYGYTF.